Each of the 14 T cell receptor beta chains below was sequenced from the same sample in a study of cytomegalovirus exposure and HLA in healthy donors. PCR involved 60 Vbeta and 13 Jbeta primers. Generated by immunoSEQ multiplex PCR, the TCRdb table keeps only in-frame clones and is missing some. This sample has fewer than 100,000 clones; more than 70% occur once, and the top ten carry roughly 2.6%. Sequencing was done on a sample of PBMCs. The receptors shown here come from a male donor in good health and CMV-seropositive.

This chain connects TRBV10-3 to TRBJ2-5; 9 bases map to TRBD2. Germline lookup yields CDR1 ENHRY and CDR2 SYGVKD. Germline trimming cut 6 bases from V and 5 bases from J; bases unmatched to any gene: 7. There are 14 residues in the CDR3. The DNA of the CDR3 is TGTGCCATCAGAGTAGCGGGAGAGGGGGAGACCCAGTACTTC. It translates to CAIRVAGEGETQYF.

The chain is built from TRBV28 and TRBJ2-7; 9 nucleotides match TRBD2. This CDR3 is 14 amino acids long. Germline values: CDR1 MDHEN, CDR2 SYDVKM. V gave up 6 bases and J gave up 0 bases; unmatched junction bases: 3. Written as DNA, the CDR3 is TGTGCCAGCAGAAATAGCGGGGGCTCCTACGAGCAGTACTTC. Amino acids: CASRNSGGSYEQYF.

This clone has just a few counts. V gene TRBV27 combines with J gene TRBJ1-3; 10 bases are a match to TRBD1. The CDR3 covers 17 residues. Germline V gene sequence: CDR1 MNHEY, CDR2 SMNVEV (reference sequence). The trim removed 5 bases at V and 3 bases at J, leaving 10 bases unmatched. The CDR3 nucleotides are TGTGCCAGCAGTCGAAGAGGGACAGGGGCCTTTGGAAACACCATATATTTT. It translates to CASSRRGTGAFGNTIYF.

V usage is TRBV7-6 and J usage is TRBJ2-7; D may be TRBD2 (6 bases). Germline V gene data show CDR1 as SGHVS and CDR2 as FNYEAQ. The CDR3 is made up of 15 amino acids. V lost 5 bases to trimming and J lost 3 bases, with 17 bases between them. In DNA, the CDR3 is TGTGCCAGCAGCCCTGGGCTGGGGAGGCACTACGAGCAGTACTTC. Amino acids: CASSPGLGRHYEQYF.

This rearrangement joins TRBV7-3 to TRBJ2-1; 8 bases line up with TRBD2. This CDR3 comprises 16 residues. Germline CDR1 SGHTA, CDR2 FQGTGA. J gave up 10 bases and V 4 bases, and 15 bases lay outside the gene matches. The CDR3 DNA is TGTGCCAGCAGCTCGCTTGGTACTAGCGGTACAATGGAGCAGTTCTTC. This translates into CASSSLGTSGTMEQFF.

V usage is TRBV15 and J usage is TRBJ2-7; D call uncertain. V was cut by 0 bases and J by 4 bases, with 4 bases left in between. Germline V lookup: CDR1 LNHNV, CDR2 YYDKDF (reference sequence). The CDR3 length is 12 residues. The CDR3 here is CATSRDKYEQYF. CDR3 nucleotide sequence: TGTGCCACCAGCAGAGATAAATACGAGCAGTACTTC.

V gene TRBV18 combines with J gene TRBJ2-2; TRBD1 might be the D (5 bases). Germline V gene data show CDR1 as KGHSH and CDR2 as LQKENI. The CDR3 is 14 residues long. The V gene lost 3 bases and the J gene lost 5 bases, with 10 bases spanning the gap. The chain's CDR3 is CASSPQGYTGELFF. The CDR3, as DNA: TGTGCCAGCTCACCTCAGGGCTATACCGGGGAGCTGTTTTTT.

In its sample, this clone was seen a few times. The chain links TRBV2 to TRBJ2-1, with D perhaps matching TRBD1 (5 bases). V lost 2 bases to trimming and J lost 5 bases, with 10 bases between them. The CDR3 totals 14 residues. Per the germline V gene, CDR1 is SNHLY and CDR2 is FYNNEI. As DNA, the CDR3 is TGTGCCAGCAGTGAACCCAGGGCGGACAATGAGCAGTTCTTC. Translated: CASSEPRADNEQFF.

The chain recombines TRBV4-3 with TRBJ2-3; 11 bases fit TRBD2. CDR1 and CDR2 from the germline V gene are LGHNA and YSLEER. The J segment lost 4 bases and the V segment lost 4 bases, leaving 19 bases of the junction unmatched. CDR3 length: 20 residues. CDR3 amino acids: CASSPTDGGVAGGWADTQYF. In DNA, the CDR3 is TGCGCCAGCAGCCCTACGGACGGGGGGGTAGCGGGAGGGTGGGCAGATACGCAGTATTTT.

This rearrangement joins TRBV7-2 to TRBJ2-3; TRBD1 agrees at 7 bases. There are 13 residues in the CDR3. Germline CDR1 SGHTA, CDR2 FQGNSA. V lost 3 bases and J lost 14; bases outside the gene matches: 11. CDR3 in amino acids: CASSLERDSVRYF. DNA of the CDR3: TGTGCCAGCAGCTTGGAACGGGACAGCGTAAGGTATTTT.

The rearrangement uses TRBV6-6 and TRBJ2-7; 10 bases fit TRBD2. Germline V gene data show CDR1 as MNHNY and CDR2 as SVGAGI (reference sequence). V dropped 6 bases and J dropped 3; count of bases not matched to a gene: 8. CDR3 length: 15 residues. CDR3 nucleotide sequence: TGTGCCAGCAGCCATCGGCCTAGCGGGAGCTACGAGCAGTACTTC. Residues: CASSHRPSGSYEQYF.

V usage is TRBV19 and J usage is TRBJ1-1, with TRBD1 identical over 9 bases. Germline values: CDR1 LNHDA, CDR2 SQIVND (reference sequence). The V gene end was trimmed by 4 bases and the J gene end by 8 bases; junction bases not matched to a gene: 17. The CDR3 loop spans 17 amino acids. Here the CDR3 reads CASSKSPGQGIGGEAFF. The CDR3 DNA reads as TGTGCCAGTAGTAAATCCCCGGGACAGGGTATAGGGGGAGAAGCTTTCTTT.

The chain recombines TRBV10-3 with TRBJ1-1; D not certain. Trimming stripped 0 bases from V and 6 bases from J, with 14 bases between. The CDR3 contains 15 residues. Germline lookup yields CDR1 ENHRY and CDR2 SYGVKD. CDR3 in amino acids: CAISESSGIMPEAFF. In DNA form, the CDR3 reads TGTGCCATCAGTGAGTCTTCGGGGATTATGCCTGAAGCTTTCTTT.

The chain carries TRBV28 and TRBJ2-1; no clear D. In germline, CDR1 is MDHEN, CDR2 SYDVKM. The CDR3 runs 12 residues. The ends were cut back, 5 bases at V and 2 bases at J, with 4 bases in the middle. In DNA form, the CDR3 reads TGTGCCAGCAGTCCCACCTACAATGAGCAGTTCTTC. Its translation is CASSPTYNEQFF.